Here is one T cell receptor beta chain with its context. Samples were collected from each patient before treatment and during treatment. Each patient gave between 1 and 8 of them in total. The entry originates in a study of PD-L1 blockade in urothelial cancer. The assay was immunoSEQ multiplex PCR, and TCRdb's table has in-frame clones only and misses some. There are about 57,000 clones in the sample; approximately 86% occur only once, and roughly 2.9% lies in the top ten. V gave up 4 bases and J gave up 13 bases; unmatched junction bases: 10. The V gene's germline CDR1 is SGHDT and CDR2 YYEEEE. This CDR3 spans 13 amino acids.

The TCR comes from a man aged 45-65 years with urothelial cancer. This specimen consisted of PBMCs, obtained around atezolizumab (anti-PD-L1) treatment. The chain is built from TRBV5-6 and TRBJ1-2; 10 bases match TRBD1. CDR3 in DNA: TGTGCCAGCAGCCTCACCGGACAGGGGGTATGCACCTTC. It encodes CASSLTGQGVCTF.